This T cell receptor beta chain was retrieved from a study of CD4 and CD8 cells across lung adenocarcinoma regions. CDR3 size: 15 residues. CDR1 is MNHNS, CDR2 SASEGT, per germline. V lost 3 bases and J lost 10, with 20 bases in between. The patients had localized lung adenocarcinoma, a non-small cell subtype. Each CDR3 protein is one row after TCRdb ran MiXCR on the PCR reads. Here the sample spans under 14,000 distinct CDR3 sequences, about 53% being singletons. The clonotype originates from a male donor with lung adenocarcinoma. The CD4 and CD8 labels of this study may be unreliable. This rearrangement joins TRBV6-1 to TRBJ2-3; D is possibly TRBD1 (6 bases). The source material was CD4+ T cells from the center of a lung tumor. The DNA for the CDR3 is TGTGCCAGCAGTGACTGGCCAGGGGACGCCGGTGCGCAGTATTTT. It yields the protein CASSDWPGDAGAQYF.